This T cell receptor beta chain was captured in a study of OX40 agonist ivuxolimab in advanced cancers. Regarding the complete study: Ivuxolimab, which targeted the costimulatory receptor OX40 (CD134), was an agonistic, fully human IgG2 monoclonal antibody. Of the roughly 51 patients in dose escalation, 19 had hepatocellular carcinoma, approximately 15 had melanoma, 9 had renal cell carcinoma and 9 had head and neck cancer. The dose-escalation cohort was 82.7% male with a mean age of about 60 years, ranging from roughly 23 to 85. Intravenous ivuxolimab was administered to patients every 2 weeks at six dose levels: 0.01, 0.1, 0.3, 1.5, 3 and 10 mg/kg. The purpose of peripheral TCRbeta sequencing was to test whether ivuxolimab changed TCR sequence diversity and led to clonal T-cell expansion. Prior anti-PD-1, anti-PD-L1 or anti-CTLA-4 therapy was permitted, and about 40% of dose-escalation patients had received checkpoint inhibitors. The monotherapy dose-escalation portion (N of about 50 patients) of the phase I ivuxolimab trial is reported in the paper. Three dose-escalation patients achieved partial responses, one with hepatocellular carcinoma and two with cutaneous melanoma.

The trial excluded patients who had a history of autoimmune disease or who were on systemic immunosuppression. Peripheral blood for TCR sequencing was drawn from every dose cohort at baseline, at cycle 4 day 1 and at cycle 7 day 1. Samples came from an open-label, multicenter, first-in-human phase I dose-escalation trial of ivuxolimab. Adults with locally advanced or metastatic head and neck squamous cell, hepatocellular, melanoma or renal cell carcinoma were enrolled in the trial. CD4+ and CD8+ T cells were sorted separately from peripheral blood before TCR sequencing. In this sample, this clone turned up a few times. This clone's antigen is unknown. Base-call qualities are not available, and no considerably larger clone is one nucleotide away. Other nucleotide sequences from this sample produce the same CDR3. To sequence the TCRbeta CDR3 region, genomic DNA was isolated from the sorted cells. The immunoSEQ Assay was used to sequence the TCRbeta CDR3 regions. TCRdb took over this immuneACCESS table, retaining in-frame rearrangements with V and J assigned. Such tables are incomplete; in checked studies, under half of the missing clones stem from an unresolved V gene, and the remainder is unexplained. The sample records tens of thousands of clones, just over 85% of which are singletons. The top ten constitute 2% to 2.5% of the sample.

The CDR3 numbers 16 residues from cysteine through phenylalanine. The CDR3 DNA has 48 bases and is translated from base 1. Trimmed from V: 6 bases; trimmed from J: 4 bases; junction bases lacking a gene match: 4. As encoded in the germline V gene, CDR1 is MDHEN while CDR2 is SYDVKM. What the authors observed across the whole study: In the 0.1-3.0 mg/kg groups, partial responders were among the patients with the lowest normalized peripheral clonal expansion, particularly in CD8+ T cells. Low levels of normalized T-cell clonal expansion were also seen in some patients who did not respond. After ivuxolimab, CD8+ T cells had more expanded clones than CD4+ T cells on average. At doses of 0.1 to 3.0 mg/kg, clonal expansion of both CD4+ and CD8+ blood T cells was observed from baseline to week 6. The antigen specificity of the peripheral T cells that underwent clonal expansion was not determined.

The sequence joins TRBV28 to TRBJ2-1, with 15 bases in between that match TRBD2. The specimen was CD4+ or CD8+ T cells sorted from blood, collected in a trial of the OX40 agonist ivuxolimab. The sequence was collected from an adult with an advanced solid tumor such as melanoma, head and neck, liver or kidney cancer. The DNA is as follows: TGTGCCAGCAGAACCGGGACTAGCGGGAGGTACAATGAGCAGTTCTTC. Translated, this gives CASRTGTSGRYNEQFF.